The subject of this entry is one T cell receptor beta chain. The data stem from a study of CD8+ T cells in alopecia areata. The trim removed 1 base at V and 6 bases at J, leaving 1 base unmatched. This CDR3 comprises 14 residues. Germline values: CDR1 SGHAT, CDR2 FQNNGV. The sequencing template was cDNA reverse transcribed from extracted RNA. Sequencing used immunoSEQ multiplex PCR; TCRdb keeps in-frame clones, though not all of them. The sample records 110,000 to 150,000 clones, less than 65% being singletons. Sequenced input: CD8+ T cells sorted from blood. The clonotype was recovered from a human donor in good health. The J gene is TRBJ2-1, the V gene TRBV11-2; TRBD2 aligns across 9 bases. The CDR3 loop is CASSLGTSANEQFF. The CDR3 DNA reads as TGTGCCAGCAGCTTAGGGACTAGCGCCAATGAGCAGTTCTTC.